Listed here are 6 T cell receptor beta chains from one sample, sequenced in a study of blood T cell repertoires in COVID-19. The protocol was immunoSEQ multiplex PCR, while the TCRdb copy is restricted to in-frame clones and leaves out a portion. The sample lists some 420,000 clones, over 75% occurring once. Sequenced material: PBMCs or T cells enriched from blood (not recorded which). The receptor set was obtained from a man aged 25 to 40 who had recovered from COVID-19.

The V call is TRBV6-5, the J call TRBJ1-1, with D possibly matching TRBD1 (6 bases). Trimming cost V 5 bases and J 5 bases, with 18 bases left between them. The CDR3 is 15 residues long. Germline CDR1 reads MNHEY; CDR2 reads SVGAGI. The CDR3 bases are TGTGCCAGCAGTCCAACTACCTCAGGGGTTACTGAAGCTTTCTTT. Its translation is CASSPTTSGVTEAFF.

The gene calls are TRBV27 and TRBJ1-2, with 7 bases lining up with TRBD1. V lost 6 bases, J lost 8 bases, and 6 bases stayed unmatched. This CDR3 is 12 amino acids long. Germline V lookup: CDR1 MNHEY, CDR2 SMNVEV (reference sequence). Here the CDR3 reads CASSPRGDGYTF. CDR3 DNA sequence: TGTGCCAGCAGCCCCAGGGGGGACGGCTACACCTTC.

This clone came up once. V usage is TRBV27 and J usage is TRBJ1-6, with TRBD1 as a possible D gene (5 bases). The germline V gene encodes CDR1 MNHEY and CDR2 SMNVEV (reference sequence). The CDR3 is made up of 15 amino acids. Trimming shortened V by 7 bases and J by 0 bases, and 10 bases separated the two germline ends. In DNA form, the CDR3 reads TGTGCCAGCACCGACAGCGCCTCCTATAATTCACCCCTCCACTTT. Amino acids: CASTDSASYNSPLHF.

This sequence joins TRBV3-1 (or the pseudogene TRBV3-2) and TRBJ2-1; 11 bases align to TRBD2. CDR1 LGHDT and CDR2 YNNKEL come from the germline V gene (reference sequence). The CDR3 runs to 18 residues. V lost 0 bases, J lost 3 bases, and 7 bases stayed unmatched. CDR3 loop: CASSQESSGRGIYNEQFF. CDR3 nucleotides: TGTGCCAGCAGCCAAGAGAGTAGCGGGAGGGGGATCTACAATGAGCAGTTCTTC.

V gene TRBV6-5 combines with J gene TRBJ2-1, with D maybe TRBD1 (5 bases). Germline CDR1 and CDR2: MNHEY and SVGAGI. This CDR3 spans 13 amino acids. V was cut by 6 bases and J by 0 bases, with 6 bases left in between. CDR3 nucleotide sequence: TGTGCCAGCAGACAGGCCTCCTACAATGAGCAGTTCTTC. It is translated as CASRQASYNEQFF.

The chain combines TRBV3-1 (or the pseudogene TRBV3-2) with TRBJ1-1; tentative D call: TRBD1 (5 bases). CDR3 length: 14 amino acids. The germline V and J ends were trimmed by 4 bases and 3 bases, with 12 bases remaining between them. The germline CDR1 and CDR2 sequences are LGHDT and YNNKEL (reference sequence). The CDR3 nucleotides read TGTGCCAGCAGCCCCGCGGACATTTACACTGAAGCTTTCTTT. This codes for CASSPADIYTEAFF.